The 14 T cell receptor beta chains given below trace back to one sample, sequenced in a study of Ad26.COV2.S vaccination and SARS-CoV-2 variants. Sequenced by immunoSEQ multiplex PCR; TCRdb stores in-frame clones only, minus some. The repertoire includes roughly 350,000 clones, roughly nine tenths of them detected once, and 6.4% sits in the top ten. Treatment described: some 19 received Ad26.COV2.S at low or high dose, single or two shots; roughly five received placebo; per-sample allocation not given. Day 63 after the first vaccine or placebo injection was the time point for sampling. The source material was peripheral blood, sampled in a trial of Ad26.COV2.S vaccine versus placebo. The receptors here all came from a person between 18 and 59 years old who received the Ad26.COV2.S COVID-19 vaccine or a placebo.

The rearrangement joins TRBV12-5 to TRBJ1-1; D perhaps matches TRBD1 (6 bases). The CDR3 consists of 14 residues. Germline CDR1 is LGHNT and CDR2 is FRNRAP. The V gene lost 6 bases and the J gene lost 2 bases, with 13 bases spanning the gap. In DNA, the CDR3 is TGTGCTAGTGGCCTAGGGGGGGTTAACACTGAAGCTTTCTTT. Amino acid sequence: CASGLGGVNTEAFF.

This clone was recorded a few times. V is TRBV6-5 and J is TRBJ1-5; maybe TRBD1 (5 bases). CDR1 is MNHEY, CDR2 SVGAGI, per germline. The CDR3 spans 14 residues. V lost 4 bases and J lost 11, with 18 bases in between. The CDR3 reads CASSSYRGEGTQHF. CDR3 nucleotides: TGTGCCAGCAGTTCCTATAGGGGTGAGGGGACCCAGCATTTT.

This chain uses TRBV6-5 with TRBJ1-1; the match to TRBD1 covers 8 bases. V gave up 6 bases and J gave up 3 bases; unmatched junction bases: 3. Germline CDR1 and CDR2: MNHEY and SVGAGI. The CDR3 sequence is 13 residues long. In DNA form, the CDR3 reads TGTGCCAGCAGGGACAGGGAGGACACTGAAGCTTTCTTT. This sequence encodes CASRDREDTEAFF.

The V gene is TRBV28, the J gene TRBJ2-1; D is undetermined. The length of the CDR3 is 15 residues. The V end was cut by 6 bases, the J end by 10 bases, with 22 bases between. The germline CDR1 and CDR2 sequences are MDHEN and SYDVKM. The CDR3 DNA reads TGTGCCAGCAGCCCCCGGGCCCCCTCGGATGGGGAGCAGTTCTTC. Residues: CASSPRAPSDGEQFF.

V is TRBV5-4 and J is TRBJ1-2, with D hard to call. There are 15 residues in the CDR3. The germline V gene encodes CDR1 SGHNT and CDR2 YYREEE (reference sequence). Trimming took 4 bases from V and 0 from J, leaving 13 bases between them. The CDR3 DNA reads as TGTGCCAGCAGCCAAAGGGAGGCTCCTAACTATGGCTACACCTTC. It encodes CASSQREAPNYGYTF.

V and J are TRBV4-2 and TRBJ2-1, with unresolved D. This CDR3 region has 15 residues. CDR1 is LGHNA and CDR2 is YNFKEQ in the germline V gene. Trimming took off 0 bases at V and 0 bases at J, with 6 bases between the two ends. CDR3: CASSQDVSSYNEQFF. CDR3 DNA sequence: TGTGCCAGCAGCCAAGATGTAAGCTCCTACAATGAGCAGTTCTTC.

The chain has TRBV9 and TRBJ2-3; 11 bases line up with TRBD2. The V gene end was trimmed by 3 bases and the J gene end by 4 bases; junction bases not matched to a gene: 7. This CDR3 has 16 amino acids. From germline, CDR1 is SGDLS and CDR2 YYNGEE. The CDR3 region has the DNA TGTGCCAGCAGCGCGTTAGCGGGGGGGGAGGCAGATACGCAGTATTTT. Translating gives CASSALAGGEADTQYF.

V gene TRBV7-3 combines with J gene TRBJ2-3; TRBD2 aligns across 11 bases. Germline lookup yields CDR1 SGHTA and CDR2 FQGTGA. The CDR3 loop spans 17 amino acids. Germline trimming cut 6 bases from V and 0 bases from J; bases unmatched to any gene: 8. The DNA for the CDR3 is TGTGCCAGCAGTTACCAGGGACTAGCGGTTAGCACAGATACGCAGTATTTT. Translated: CASSYQGLAVSTDTQYF.

The rearrangement uses TRBV12-3 or TRBV12-4 and TRBJ1-1; D uncertain. Trimming pared 6 bases from V and 10 bases from J, leaving 15 bases between. CDR3 length: 12 amino acids. CDR3 nucleotide sequence: TGTGCCAGCAGCATAAGAGGGATCGGAGCTTTCTTT. Translated, it gives CASSIRGIGAFF.

The chain recombines TRBV6-4 with TRBJ1-5; 9 positions match TRBD1. Trimming took 4 bases from V and 5 from J; bases not matched to a gene: 0. This CDR3 is built from 13 residues. The germline V gene has CDR1 MRHNA and CDR2 SNTAGT. CDR3 loop: CASSGDRDQPQHF. The CDR3 DNA follows: TGTGCCAGCAGTGGGGACAGGGATCAGCCCCAGCATTTT.

This chain connects TRBV11-2 to TRBJ2-5; D uncertain. CDR1 is SGHAT, CDR2 FQNNGV, per germline. V was cut by 1 base and J by 0 bases, with 3 bases left in between. CDR3 length: 13 amino acids. The CDR3 sequence is CASSLGYQETQYF. The CDR3 DNA is TGTGCCAGCAGCTTAGGGTACCAAGAGACCCAGTACTTC.

The rearrangement links TRBV28 to TRBJ2-4; 8 bases fit TRBD2. The V gene end was trimmed by 2 bases and the J gene end by 8 bases; junction bases not matched to a gene: 20. CDR1 and CDR2 (germline): MDHEN, SYDVKM. There are 19 residues in the CDR3. The CDR3 sequence is CASSLPRVPGGTSWDIQYF. In DNA form, the CDR3 reads TGTGCCAGCAGTTTACCCAGGGTCCCCGGTGGGACTAGTTGGGACATTCAGTACTTC. Looking up the rest from reference TRBV28 and TRBJ2-4 gives the full variable domain: DVKVTQSSRYLVKRTGEKVFLECVQDMDHENMFWYRQDPGLGLRLIYFSYDVKMKEKGDIPEGYSVSREKKERFSLILESASTNQTSMYLCASSLPRVPGGTSWDIQYFGAGTRLSVL.

The V gene is TRBV27, the J gene TRBJ2-3; unclear D gene. The CDR3 totals 17 residues. Trimming removed 5 bases from V and 1 base from J, with 19 bases in between. The germline CDR1 and CDR2 sequences are MNHEY and SMNVEV (reference sequence). In nucleotides, the CDR3 is TGTGCCAGCAGTCCCCGCTACTCCTTCGAGGGCACAGATACGCAGTATTTT. Translated: CASSPRYSFEGTDTQYF.

The chain is built from TRBV7-6 and TRBJ2-7, with 11 bases that match TRBD2. There are 16 residues in the CDR3. Trimming at V came to 4 bases and at J to 0 bases, leaving 5 bases not matched to a gene. CDR1 SGHVS and CDR2 FNYEAQ come from the germline V gene. The CDR3: CASSWLAGGTSYEQYF. As DNA, the CDR3 is TGTGCCAGCAGCTGGCTAGCGGGAGGCACCTCCTACGAGCAGTACTTC.